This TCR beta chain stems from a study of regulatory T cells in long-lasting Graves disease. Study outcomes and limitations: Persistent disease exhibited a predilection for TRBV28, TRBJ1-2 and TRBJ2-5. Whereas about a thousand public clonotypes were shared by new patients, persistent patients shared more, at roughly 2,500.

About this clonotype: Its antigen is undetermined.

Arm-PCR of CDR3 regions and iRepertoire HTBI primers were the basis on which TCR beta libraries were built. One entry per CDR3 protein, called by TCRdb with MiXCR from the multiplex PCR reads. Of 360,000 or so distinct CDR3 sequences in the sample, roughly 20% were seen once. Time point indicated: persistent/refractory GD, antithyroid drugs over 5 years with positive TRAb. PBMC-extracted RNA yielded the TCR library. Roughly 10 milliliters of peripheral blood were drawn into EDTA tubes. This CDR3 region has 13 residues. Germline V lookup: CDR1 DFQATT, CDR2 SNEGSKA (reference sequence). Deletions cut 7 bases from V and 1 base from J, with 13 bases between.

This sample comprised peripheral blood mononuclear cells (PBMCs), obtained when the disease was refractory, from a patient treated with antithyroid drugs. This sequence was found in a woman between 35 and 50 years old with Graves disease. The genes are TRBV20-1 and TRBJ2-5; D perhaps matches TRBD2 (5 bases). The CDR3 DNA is TGCAGTGTTGAGGGCGAGACCCAAGAGACCCAGTACTTC. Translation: CSVEGETQETQYF.